This T cell receptor delta chain was found in a study of γδ T cells in repeated Plasmodium falciparum infection. Study-level information: Age- and gender-matched Australian children served as comparison for malaria-exposed Malian children.

This clone has more than one count but fewer than ten. TCRdb shows a much larger clone's protein in place of this DNA's translation, and the two differ at residue 7, likely through a read error; the protein shown is translated from the DNA. Sequencing covered both gamma and delta TCR chains per sample. TCRdb reanalysed the multiplex PCR reads via CATT. The sample contains 40,000 to 55,000 delta-chain clones, approximately 2% of which appear only once. This TCR derives from a pool of human donors (malaria-infected and uninfected, not separated). Sequencing was done on a sample of gamma-delta T cells from blood.

Here the CDR3 reads CAYGTPASLGGGDKLIF. DNA for the CDR3: TGTGCTTATGGAACTCCTGCGAGCCTGGGAGGGGGCGATAAACTCATCTTT. The chain combines TRAV38-2/DV8 with TRDJ1, with D perhaps matching TRDD3 (5 bases). Germline matching of the DNA provided the J gene here, since TCRdb leaves it blank. The germline V gene encodes CDR1 TSESDYY and CDR2 QEAYKQQN. Trimming took 7 bases from V and 4 from J, leaving 26 bases between them. This CDR3 is 17 amino acids long.